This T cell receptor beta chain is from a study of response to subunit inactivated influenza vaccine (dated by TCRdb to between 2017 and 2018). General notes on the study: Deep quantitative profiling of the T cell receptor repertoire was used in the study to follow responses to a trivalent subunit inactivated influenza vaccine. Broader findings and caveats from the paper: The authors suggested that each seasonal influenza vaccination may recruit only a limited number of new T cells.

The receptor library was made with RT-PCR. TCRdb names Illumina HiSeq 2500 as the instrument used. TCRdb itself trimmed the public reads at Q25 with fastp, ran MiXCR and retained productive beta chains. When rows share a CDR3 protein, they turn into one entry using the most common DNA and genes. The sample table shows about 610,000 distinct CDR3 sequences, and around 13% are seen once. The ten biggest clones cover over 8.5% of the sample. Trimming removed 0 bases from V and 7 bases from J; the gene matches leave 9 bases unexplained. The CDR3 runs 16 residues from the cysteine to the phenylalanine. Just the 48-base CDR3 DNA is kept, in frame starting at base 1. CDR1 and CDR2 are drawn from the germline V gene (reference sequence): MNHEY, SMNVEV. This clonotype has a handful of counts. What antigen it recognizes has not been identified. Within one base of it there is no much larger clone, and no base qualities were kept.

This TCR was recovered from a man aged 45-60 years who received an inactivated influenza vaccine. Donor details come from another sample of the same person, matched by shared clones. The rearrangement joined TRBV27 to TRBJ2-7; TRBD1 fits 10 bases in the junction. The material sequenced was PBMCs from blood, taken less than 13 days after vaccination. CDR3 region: CASSLSPRQGAGEQYF. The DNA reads TGTGCCAGCAGTTTATCTCCCCGACAGGGGGCGGGGGAGCAGTACTTC.